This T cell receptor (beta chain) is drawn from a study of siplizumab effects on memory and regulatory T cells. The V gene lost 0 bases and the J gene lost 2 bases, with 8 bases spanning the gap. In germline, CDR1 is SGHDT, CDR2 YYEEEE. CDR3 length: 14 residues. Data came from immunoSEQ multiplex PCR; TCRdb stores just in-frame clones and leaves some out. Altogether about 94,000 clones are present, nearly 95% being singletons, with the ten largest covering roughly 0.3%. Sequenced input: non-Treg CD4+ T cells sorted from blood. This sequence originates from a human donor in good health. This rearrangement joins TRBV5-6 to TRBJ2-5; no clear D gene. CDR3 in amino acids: CASSLAVGQETQYF. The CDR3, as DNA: TGTGCCAGCAGCTTGGCTGTGGGACAAGAGACCCAGTACTTC. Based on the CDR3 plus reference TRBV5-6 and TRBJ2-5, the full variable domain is DAGVTQSPTHLIKTRGQQVTLRCSPKSGHDTVSWYQQALGQGPQFIFQYYEEEERQRGNFPDRFSGHQFPNYSSELNVNALLLGDSALYLCASSLAVGQETQYFGPGTRLLVL.